Detailed here is one TCR beta chain. These data originate in a study of T cell repertoires in ileal Crohn's disease. Study background: At surgery, under 40% of patients smoked, with median disease duration 7.9 years.

Germline CDR1 and CDR2: SGHNT and YYREEE (reference sequence). The V end lost 0 bases, the J end lost 5 bases, and 15 bases lay between the germline ends. The CDR3 sequence is 15 residues long. Profiled with immunoSEQ multiplex PCR; TCRdb holds only in-frame clones, not every one. The sample has 3,400 or so clones, roughly 90% seen once. Material for sequencing was ileal tissue. The chain combines TRBV5-4 with TRBJ2-7; D might be TRBD2 (6 bases). The sequence derives from an adult with Crohn's disease. This CDR3 is CASSLVGGPNHEQYF. CDR3 in DNA: TGTGCCAGCAGCTTGGTAGGAGGGCCAAACCACGAGCAGTACTTC.